Each of the 22 T cell receptor beta chains below was sequenced from the same sample in a study of T cell responses to AZD1222 COVID-19 vaccine. Data came from immunoSEQ multiplex PCR; TCRdb stores just in-frame clones and leaves some out. The data show 99,000 or so clones, over 80% seen once. The sequencing used peripheral blood, collected on day 0 of AZD1222 vaccination. The receptors derive from an adult in good health.

The chain recombines TRBV30 with TRBJ1-1; D call uncertain. There are 17 residues in the CDR3. The V and J ends lost 2 bases and 1 base respectively, with 20 bases between them. The V gene's germline CDR1 is GTSNPN and CDR2 SVGIG (reference sequence). The CDR3 sequence is CAWSIGPSGLANTEAFF. The DNA for the CDR3 is TGTGCCTGGAGTATCGGTCCGTCTGGGCTTGCGAACACTGAAGCTTTCTTT.

The gene calls are TRBV6-1 and TRBJ1-2; D possibly corresponds to TRBD1 (6 bases). The CDR3 consists of 14 residues. Germline CDR1 and CDR2: MNHNS and SASEGT. Trimming took 2 bases from V and 4 from J, leaving 11 bases between them. CDR3: CASSEQGIGYGYTF. CDR3 coding DNA: TGTGCCAGCAGTGAACAGGGGATCGGCTATGGCTACACCTTC.

A few counts support this clone. The genes are TRBV5-4 and TRBJ2-3; TRBD2 might be the D (5 bases). The CDR3 loop spans 13 amino acids. The V gene lost 4 bases and the J gene lost 7 bases, with 13 bases spanning the gap. Germline V gene lookup returns CDR1 SGHNT and CDR2 YYREEE (reference sequence). CDR3 in amino acids: CASSNTGGNTQYF. In DNA, the CDR3 is TGTGCCAGCAGCAATACCGGAGGTAATACGCAGTATTTT.

The J gene is TRBJ2-7, the V gene TRBV27, with 7 nucleotides matching TRBD1. This CDR3 has 14 amino acids. Looked up from germline, CDR1 is MNHEY and CDR2 is SMNVEV (reference sequence). J lost 3 bases, V lost 8 bases, and 10 bases had no gene match. The CDR3 sequence is CASHRGGSGYEQYF. For the CDR3, the DNA is TGTGCCAGCCATAGAGGGGGCTCAGGCTACGAGCAGTACTTC.

The gene calls are TRBV3-1 (or the pseudogene TRBV3-2) and TRBJ1-4; no definite D call. Trimming left V 0 bases short and J 4 bases short, with 6 bases between. The CDR3 contains 14 residues. The germline V gene has CDR1 LGHDT and CDR2 YNNKEL (reference sequence). The chain's CDR3 is CASSQETFNEKLFF. For the CDR3, the DNA is TGTGCCAGCAGCCAAGAGACTTTTAATGAAAAACTGTTTTTT.

The chain employs TRBV5-1 and TRBJ2-7; D ambiguous. Germline values: CDR1 SGHRS, CDR2 YFSETQ. The ends were cut back, 0 bases at V and 3 bases at J, with 13 bases in the middle. The CDR3 sequence is 15 residues long. This CDR3 is CASSLEARPYYEQYF. CDR3 DNA sequence: TGCGCCAGCAGCTTGGAGGCCAGGCCCTACTACGAGCAGTACTTC.

This clone was counted a few times. The genes are TRBV29-1 and TRBJ2-1; 8 nucleotides line up with TRBD2. J lost 0 bases, V lost 3 bases, and 10 bases had no gene match. The CDR3 consists of 17 residues. Germline loops: CDR1 SQVTM, CDR2 ANQGSEA. The CDR3 loop reads CSVEGTSGSPSYNEQFF. The CDR3 DNA is TGCAGCGTTGAGGGGACTAGTGGAAGTCCCTCCTACAATGAGCAGTTCTTC.

This clone has more than one count but fewer than ten. V and J are TRBV5-4 and TRBJ1-2; TRBD1 aligns across 8 bases. Trimming removed 1 base from V and 5 bases from J; junction bases left unmatched: 7. CDR3 length: 15 amino acids. Germline V CDR1 and CDR2: SGHNT, YYREEE (reference sequence). CDR3 region: CASSLQGANSYGYTF. For the CDR3, the DNA is TGTGCCAGCAGCTTGCAGGGGGCAAATTCTTATGGCTACACCTTC.

The V and J genes are TRBV27 and TRBJ1-4; D is unresolved. CDR3 length equals 12 residues. Germline assignment: CDR1 MNHEY and CDR2 SMNVEV (reference sequence). Deletions cut 5 bases from V and 10 bases from J, with 11 bases between. CDR3 nucleotides: TGTGCCAGCAGTGAAATACCCGGAAAACTGTTTTTT. This sequence encodes CASSEIPGKLFF.

This clone was detected only a few times. The chain couples TRBV7-2 to TRBJ2-7; D may be TRBD2 (5 bases). The germline V gene has CDR1 SGHTA and CDR2 FQGNSA. The CDR3 is 13 amino acids. V lost 5 bases and J 0 bases, leaving 8 bases between the germline ends. CDR3 nucleotide sequence: TGTGCCAGCAGCATCCGGGACTCCTACGAGCAGTACTTC. Amino acid sequence: CASSIRDSYEQYF.

J is TRBJ1-4 and V is TRBV2, with D tentatively TRBD1 (5 bases). From germline, CDR1 is SNHLY and CDR2 FYNNEI. The ends were cut back, 8 bases at V and 10 bases at J, with 14 bases in the middle. CDR3 length: 12 amino acids. Written as DNA, the CDR3 is TGTGCCAGCTTCCGGGACGGGGGAAAACTGTTTTTT. Translating it yields CASFRDGGKLFF. Complete variable domain (other parts from reference TRBV2 and TRBJ1-4): EPEVTQTPSHQVTQMGQEVILRCVPISNHLYFYWYRQILGQKVEFLVSFYNNEISEKSEIFDDQFSVERPDGSNFTLKIRSTKLEDSAMYFCASFRDGGKLFFGSGTQLSVL.

This sequence joins TRBV7-2 and TRBJ2-1; 9 bases align to TRBD2. In germline, CDR1 is SGHTA, CDR2 FQGNSA. There are 15 residues in the CDR3. V dropped 3 bases and J dropped 2; count of bases not matched to a gene: 2. CDR3 sequence reads: CASSFAGGPYNEQFF. CDR3 DNA sequence: TGTGCCAGCAGCTTCGCGGGGGGGCCCTACAATGAGCAGTTCTTC.

This clone was picked up one time. The rearrangement uses TRBV30 and TRBJ1-6; no firm D call. The CDR3 length is 14 residues. The V gene lost 5 bases and the J gene lost 0 bases, with 8 bases spanning the gap. The germline CDR1 and CDR2 sequences are GTSNPN and SVGIG (reference sequence). CDR3 region: CAWVLSSYNSPLHF. The CDR3 nucleotides read TGTGCCTGGGTTCTGAGCTCCTATAATTCACCCCTCCACTTT.

The chain employs TRBV11-3 and TRBJ2-7; possible D gene TRBD1, 6 bases. V was shortened by 1 base and J by 4 bases, with 8 bases between the two germline ends. CDR3 size: 13 residues. In germline, CDR1 is SGHNT, CDR2 YENEEA. The CDR3 here is CASSLARGYEQYF. In DNA form, the CDR3 reads TGTGCCAGCAGCTTAGCCAGGGGTTACGAGCAGTACTTC.

The rearrangement joins TRBV6-4 to TRBJ2-3, with D possibly being TRBD2 (7 bases). Per the germline V gene, CDR1 is MRHNA and CDR2 is SNTAGT. The length of the CDR3 is 14 residues. Trimming removed 3 bases at V and 4 bases at J, with 11 bases between. The CDR3 is CASSEGGGSDTQYF. The CDR3 DNA reads TGTGCCAGCAGTGAAGGCGGGGGCTCAGATACGCAGTATTTT.

The chain employs TRBV5-1 and TRBJ1-2; possibly TRBD1 for D (6 bases). CDR3 length equals 14 residues. Between the trimmed V and J ends, which lost 1 base and 4 bases, there was a span of 11 bases. Germline CDR1 and CDR2: SGHRS and YFSETQ. CDR3 DNA: TGCGCCAGCAGCTTGATGGACAGATCCTATGGCTACACCTTC. This translates into CASSLMDRSYGYTF.

V gene TRBV18 combines with J gene TRBJ2-2; 8 nucleotides match TRBD2. CDR3 length equals 16 residues. The J segment lost 3 bases and the V segment lost 3 bases, leaving 6 bases of the junction unmatched. The V gene's germline CDR1 is KGHSH and CDR2 LQKENI. In DNA, the CDR3 is TGTGCCAGCTCACCGGAGGGACTAGGCTACACCGGGGAGCTGTTTTTT. Translating gives CASSPEGLGYTGELFF.

The rearrangement joins TRBV7-8 to TRBJ2-1, with a tentative D call TRBD1 (5 bases). Germline V gene data show CDR1 as SGHVS and CDR2 as FQNEAQ. Trimming removed 1 base from V and 8 bases from J, with 15 bases in between. This CDR3 region has 15 residues. CDR3 sequence (DNA): TGTGCCAGCAGCTTAGGGGGCGGCAGGGTTGATGAGCAGTTCTTC. This gives the protein CASSLGGGRVDEQFF.

The V and J genes are TRBV6-1 and TRBJ2-3; D is ambiguous. The CDR3 consists of 12 residues. Germline-derived CDR1 and CDR2 are MNHNS and SASEGT. Trimming removed 0 bases from V and 6 bases from J, with 4 bases in between. CDR3 protein: CASSEALDTQYF. In nucleotides, the CDR3 is TGTGCCAGCAGTGAAGCGCTGGATACGCAGTATTTT.

This clone was observed a few times. The chain carries TRBV6-5 and TRBJ1-6; TRBD1 aligns across 8 bases. V lost 6 bases, J lost 6 bases, and 7 bases stayed unmatched. CDR1 and CDR2 from the germline V gene are MNHEY and SVGAGI. The CDR3 runs to 15 residues. The CDR3 spells CASRAGTGPNSPLHF. CDR3 sequence (DNA): TGTGCCAGCAGAGCCGGGACAGGCCCTAATTCACCCCTCCACTTT.

The rearrangement links TRBV12-5 to TRBJ2-3, with 11 bases identical to TRBD2. V dropped 1 base and J dropped 2; count of bases not matched to a gene: 2. CDR3 length: 16 residues. Per the germline V gene, CDR1 is LGHNT and CDR2 is FRNRAP. For the CDR3, the DNA is TGTGCTAGTGGTTTGGGACTAGCGGGGACCACAGATACGCAGTATTTT. It translates to CASGLGLAGTTDTQYF.

V is TRBV19 and J is TRBJ1-1; 8 nucleotides line up with TRBD1. The CDR3 totals 16 residues. V gave up 4 bases and J gave up 3 bases; unmatched junction bases: 10. Germline-derived CDR1 and CDR2 are LNHDA and SQIVND (reference sequence). CDR3 in DNA: TGTGCCAGTAGTAGACAGGGGATAGGAGTGGACACTGAAGCTTTCTTT. Amino acids: CASSRQGIGVDTEAFF.